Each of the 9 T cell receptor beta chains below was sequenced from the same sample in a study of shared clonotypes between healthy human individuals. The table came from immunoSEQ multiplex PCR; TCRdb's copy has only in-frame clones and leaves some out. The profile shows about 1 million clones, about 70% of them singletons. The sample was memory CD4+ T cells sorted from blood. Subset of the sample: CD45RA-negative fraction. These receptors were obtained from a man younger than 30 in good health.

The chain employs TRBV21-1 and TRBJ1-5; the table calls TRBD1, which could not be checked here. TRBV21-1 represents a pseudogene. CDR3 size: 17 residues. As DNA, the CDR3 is TGTGCCAGCAGCAGGGCCCCGGGACAGGGAGGGGATCAGCCCCAGCATTTT. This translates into CASSRAPGQGGDQPQHF.

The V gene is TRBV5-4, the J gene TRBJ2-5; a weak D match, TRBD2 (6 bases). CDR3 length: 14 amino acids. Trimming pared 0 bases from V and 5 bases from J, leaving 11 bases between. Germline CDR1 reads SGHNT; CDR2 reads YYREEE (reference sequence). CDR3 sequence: CASSLGGGKETQYF. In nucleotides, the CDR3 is TGTGCCAGCAGCTTGGGAGGAGGGAAGGAGACCCAGTACTTC.

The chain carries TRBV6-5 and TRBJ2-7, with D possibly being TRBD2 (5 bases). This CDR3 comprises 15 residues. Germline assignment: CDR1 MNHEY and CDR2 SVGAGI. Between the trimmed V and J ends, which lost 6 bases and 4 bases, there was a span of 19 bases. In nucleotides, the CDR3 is TGTGCCAGCAGCGCCAGCGGTCTCTCCTCGTACGAGCAGTACTTC. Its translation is CASSASGLSSYEQYF.

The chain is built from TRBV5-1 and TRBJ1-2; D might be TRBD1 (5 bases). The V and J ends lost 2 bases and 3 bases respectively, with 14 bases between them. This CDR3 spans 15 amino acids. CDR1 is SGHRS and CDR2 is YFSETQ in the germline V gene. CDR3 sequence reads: CASSFLGQVHYGYTF. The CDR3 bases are TGCGCCAGCAGCTTCCTGGGGCAGGTGCACTATGGCTACACCTTC.

CDR3: CASSELLAEQYF. The CDR3, as DNA: TGCGCCAGCAGTGAACTACTAGCGGAGCAGTACTTC. The chain couples TRBV10-2 to TRBJ2-7, with 7 bases identical to TRBD2. CDR3 length equals 12 residues. Germline assignment: CDR1 WSHSY and CDR2 SAAADI. V was pared by 3 bases and J by 7 bases, with 3 bases of the junction left unmatched.

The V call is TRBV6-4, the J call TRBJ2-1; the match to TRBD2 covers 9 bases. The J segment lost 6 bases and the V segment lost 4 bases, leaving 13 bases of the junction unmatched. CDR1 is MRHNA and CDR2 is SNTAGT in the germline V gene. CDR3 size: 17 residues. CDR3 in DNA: TGTGCCAGCAGTGTCACGACTCTAAGCGGGGGGTTCAATGAGCAGTTCTTC. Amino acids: CASSVTTLSGGFNEQFF.

CDR3 sequence: CASSLLRGEQYF. In DNA form, the CDR3 reads TGTGCCAGCAGCTTGTTGAGGGGGGAGCAGTACTTC. The chain carries TRBV5-6 and TRBJ2-7; D may be TRBD1 (6 bases). V shed 1 base and J shed 7 bases, with 9 bases lying between them. The germline CDR1 and CDR2 sequences are SGHDT and YYEEEE. The CDR3 runs to 12 residues.

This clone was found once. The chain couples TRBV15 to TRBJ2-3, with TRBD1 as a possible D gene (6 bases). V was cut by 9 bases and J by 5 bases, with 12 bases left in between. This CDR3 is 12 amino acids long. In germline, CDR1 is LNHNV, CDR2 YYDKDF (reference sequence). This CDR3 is CATTHREDTQYF. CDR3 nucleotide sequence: TGTGCCACGACTCACAGGGAAGATACGCAGTATTTT.

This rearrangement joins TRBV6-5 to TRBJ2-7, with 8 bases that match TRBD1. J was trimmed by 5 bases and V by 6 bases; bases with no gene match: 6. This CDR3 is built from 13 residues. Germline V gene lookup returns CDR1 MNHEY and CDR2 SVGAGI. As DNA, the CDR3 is TGTGCCAGCAGACAGGGGGGTTCCGACGAGCAGTACTTC. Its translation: CASRQGGSDEQYF.